This T cell receptor (beta chain) was identified during a study of cytomegalovirus exposure and HLA in healthy donors. The PCR made use of 60 Vbeta and 13 Jbeta primers. Produced via immunoSEQ multiplex PCR; TCRdb's table is partial and in-frame only. The profile shows approximately 190,000 clones, around 87% of them singletons. Study conclusions and caveats: The study labeled approximately 150 TCR beta chains cytomegalovirus-associated.

As for this clone: Its specificity is not known.

The sequenced sample was PBMCs. The source is a man aged 25-45 years in good health and CMV-seronegative.

CDR3 sequence (DNA): TGTGCCAGCAGCGGTGCGTGGAACGGGAACAATGAGCAGTTCTTC. Residues: CASSGAWNGNNEQFF. The chain joins TRBV7-2 to TRBJ2-1, with D perhaps matching TRBD2 (5 bases). The CDR3 is 15 residues long. Trimming cost V 5 bases and J 5 bases, with 16 bases left between them. Per the germline V gene, CDR1 is SGHTA and CDR2 is FQGNSA.